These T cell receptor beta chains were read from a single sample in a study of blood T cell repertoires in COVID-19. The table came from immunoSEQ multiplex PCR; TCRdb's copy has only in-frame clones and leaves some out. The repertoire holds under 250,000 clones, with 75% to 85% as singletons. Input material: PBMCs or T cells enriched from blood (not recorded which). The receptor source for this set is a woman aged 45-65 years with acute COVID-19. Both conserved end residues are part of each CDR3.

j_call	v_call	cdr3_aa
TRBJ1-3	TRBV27	CASGQGGTGNTIYF
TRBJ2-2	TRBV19	CLSRKRQNTGELFF
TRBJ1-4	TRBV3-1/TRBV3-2	CASSEGQGGEKLFF
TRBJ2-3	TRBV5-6	CASSWLTSGGADTQYF
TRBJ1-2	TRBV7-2	CASSLKGSLYGYTF
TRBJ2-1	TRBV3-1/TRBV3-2	CASSVRLAGGREQFF
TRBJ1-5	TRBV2	CASSSQGESNQPQHF
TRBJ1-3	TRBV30	CAWGTGASLTGNTIYF
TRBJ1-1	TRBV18	CASSPEVGGRDAEAFF
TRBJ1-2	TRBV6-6	CASRSRQGYSGYTF
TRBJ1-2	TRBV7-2	CASSLTGHGFGYGYTF
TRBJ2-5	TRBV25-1	CASGNRGLQETQYF
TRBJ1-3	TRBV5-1	CASSLDRVKGNTIYF
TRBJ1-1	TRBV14	CASSRDRINTEAFF
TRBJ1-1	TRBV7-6	CASSLMGGTLSGTEAFF
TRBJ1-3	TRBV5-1	CASSSGQGNTIYF
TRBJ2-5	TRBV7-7	CASSLRDRLQETQYF
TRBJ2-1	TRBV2	CASSEETSGFYNEQFF
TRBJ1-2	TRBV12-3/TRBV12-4	CASAGGLEYGYTF
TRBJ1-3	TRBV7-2	CASSYQQGNTIYF
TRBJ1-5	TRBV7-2	CASSPESNQPQHF
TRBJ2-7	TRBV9	CASSEGLVGYEQYF
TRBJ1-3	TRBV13	CASTSFSGNTIYF
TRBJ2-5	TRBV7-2	CASSFPGFQETQYF
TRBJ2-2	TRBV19	CASSPRGQSAGELFF
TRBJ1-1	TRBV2	CASSRRVGNTEAFF
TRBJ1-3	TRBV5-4	CASSRGTGSGNTIYF
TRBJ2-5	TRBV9	CASSVGLAGTHQETQYF